The TCR beta chain under discussion was sequenced for a study of blood T cells in healthy people across ages (dated by TCRdb to about 2015). Context from the whole study: Template switching captured roughly one uniquely barcoded TCR beta cDNA molecule per two T cells in model experiments. For two donors (one aged 18 to 30 and one aged 80 or older), the study analyzed two additional independent replicas of 1 million unique cDNA reads from the same blood draw. To avoid experimental bias, donors of different ages were distributed randomly across sequencing lanes. Age-related changes in TCR beta repertoire diversity were measured in the study by deep sequencing normalized with unique cDNA molecular identifiers. Donors were grouped into four age groups: young (average approximately 15 years), middle-aged (39), aged (62) and long-lived (approximately 81).

Trimming removed 0 bases from V and 8 bases from J; the gene matches leave 1 base unexplained. From a lookup of the germline V gene, CDR1 and CDR2 are SGHTA and FQGNSA. The CDR3 covers 13 residues, taking in both the cysteine and the phenylalanine. Of the read, only the CDR3 DNA is kept; its 39 bases are in frame from base 1. The receptor library was made with 5' RACE. The sequencer listed for this sample is Illumina HiSeq 2500. A second roughly 7 to 11 cycle PCR used a sample-barcoded 5' primer and a J-beta primer mix. Each TCR beta cDNA molecule received a unique molecular identifier from a template-switch 5' adaptor carrying 12 random nucleotides. At least 2.5 million CDR3-containing paired-end reads were obtained from each sample. First-strand cDNA was synthesized from all RNA with the Mint cDNA synthesis kit, primed by a TRBC-specific oligonucleotide. Following uracil-DNA glycosylase treatment, all cDNA underwent a first 18-cycle PCR with the universal primers M1SS and BC2_uni_R. As for how the authors treated the data: Each sample was normalized by randomly selecting 1 million high-quality reads, each carrying a distinct molecular identifier. Instead of being binned into consensus sequences, reads with shared molecular identifiers were discarded. MiTCR, with a Q25 quality threshold and the strictest error-elimination algorithm, was used for CDR3 identification, clonotype clustering and error correction. A nonparametric unseen species model using Euler transformation provided a lower-bound estimate of total TCR beta diversity. TCRdb took the public reads, trimmed them with fastp at Q25, ran MiXCR for clone calling and kept in-frame beta chains. Entries that share a CDR3 protein sequence are merged under the most common genes and DNA. The V and J calls and clone size come from TCRdb's table, not from the authors' own analysis. A total of 1.5 million to 2 million distinct CDR3 sequences appear in this sample, around 50% of them only once. Around 2.1% of the sample is held by the ten biggest clonotypes.

Paper-wide results and their limitations: Conclusive comparison of naive and antigen-experienced compartments was prevented by the profiling of bulk unsorted PBMCs. Compared with the aged group, the long-lived group had more naive CD4+ T cells, fewer expanded clones and increased TCR diversity, suggesting age selection. Total diversity estimates from one million sequenced T cells were considered lower bounds and underestimates. Observed TCR beta diversity per million T cells fell roughly linearly with age, and a significant reduction was already apparent by age roughly 40. The CMV infection status of donors was not known, potentially confounding age-related changes in expanded clonotypes. There was a strong correlation between observed TCR beta diversity and the percentage of naive T cells measured by flow cytometry.

Only a few counts were recorded for this clonotype. What antigen it recognizes has not been identified. The sample holds no much larger clone one base away, and base qualities are not on file. Systemically healthy Caucasian individuals from Russia, 39 in total and aged roughly 6 to 95 years, were included as donors. Each donor gave 8 to 10 milliliters of peripheral blood, collected into EDTA-treated Vacutainer tubes. PBMCs were isolated by Ficoll-Paque density-gradient centrifugation, with at least 7 million obtained per sample. Trizol reagent was used to extract total RNA from PBMCs, with at least 6 micrograms per sample. For every donor, flow cytometry on a PBMC aliquot measured the percentage of naive CD45RAhigh/CD27high T cells.

Sequenced sample: blood. The chain uses TRBV7-2 and TRBJ1-2; TRBD1 lines up with 9 middle nucleotides. The receptor was isolated from a woman aged 35 to 49 in good health. The CDR3 reads as follows: CASSLATGGGYTF. The nucleotide sequence reads as follows: TGTGCCAGCAGCTTAGCGACAGGGGGAGGCTACACCTTC.